The present T cell receptor (beta chain) was sequenced within a study of blood T cell repertoires in COVID-19. Study details: Both acute and convalescent COVID-19 samples were obtained from the United States, Italy and Spain. The analysed material was cDNA or gDNA that came from T cells, B-cell-depleted T cells, or PBMCs.

Original processing methods: Counts of nucleated cells, estimated from reference gene primer amplification, were obtained. Here immunoSEQ multiplex PCR was the method, and the copy in TCRdb shows in-frame clones only, minus some. V and J calls and clone size are as listed in that table; D and trimming were resolved from the DNA. The repertoire includes 120,000 to 150,000 clones, over 60% of them detected once, and over 15% sits in the top ten. Germline V gives CDR1 DFQATT, CDR2 SNEGSKA (reference sequence). Unmatched junction bases numbered 9, after V lost 3 bases and J lost 5 bases. The CDR3 consists of 14 residues.

The J gene is TRBJ2-7, the V gene TRBV20-1; 8 nucleotides line up with TRBD2. This sequence originates from a man aged 45-60 years with acute or convalescent COVID-19. The sequencing input was peripheral blood. This chain's CDR3 is CSASRGTSGNEQYF. DNA of the CDR3: TGCAGTGCTAGTCGCGGGACTAGTGGAAACGAGCAGTACTTC.